One T cell receptor beta chain is described in this entry. This sample was taken from a study of PD-L1 blockade in urothelial cancer. Across the whole study: Patients started atezolizumab around 2014, 1,200 mg intravenously every 3 weeks.

Produced via immunoSEQ multiplex PCR; TCRdb's table is partial and in-frame only. Here the sample spans tens of thousands of clones, about 90% being singletons. CDR1 is LNHDA, CDR2 SQIVND, per germline (reference sequence). V lost 4 bases and J lost 4; bases outside the gene matches: 3. This CDR3 has 15 amino acids. This sample's time point: pretreatment peripheral blood. The rearrangement joins TRBV19 to TRBJ2-1; 11 nucleotides align to TRBD2. This clonotype was sampled from a man aged 70 or older with urothelial cancer. Sequenced material: PBMCs, taken around atezolizumab (anti-PD-L1) treatment. CDR3 DNA sequence: TGTGCCAGTAGTACGACTAGCGGGGCGTACAATGAGCAGTTCTTC. It specifies CASSTTSGAYNEQFF.